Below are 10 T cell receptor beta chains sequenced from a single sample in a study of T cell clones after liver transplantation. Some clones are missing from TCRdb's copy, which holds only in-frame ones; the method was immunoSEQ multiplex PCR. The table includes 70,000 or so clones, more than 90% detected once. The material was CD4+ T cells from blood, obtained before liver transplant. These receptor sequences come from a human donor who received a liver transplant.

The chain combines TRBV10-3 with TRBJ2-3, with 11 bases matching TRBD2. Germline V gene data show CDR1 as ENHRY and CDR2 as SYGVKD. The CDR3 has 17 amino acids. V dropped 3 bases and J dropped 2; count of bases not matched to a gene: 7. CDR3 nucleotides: TGTGCCATCAGTGAAACTAGCGGGAGATGGAACACAGATACGCAGTATTTT. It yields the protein CAISETSGRWNTDTQYF.

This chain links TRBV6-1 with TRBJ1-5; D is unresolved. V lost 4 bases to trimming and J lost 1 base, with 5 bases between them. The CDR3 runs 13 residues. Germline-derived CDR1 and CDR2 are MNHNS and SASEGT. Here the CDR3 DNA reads TGTGCCAGCAGTGCATCCAGCAATCAGCCCCAGCATTTT. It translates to CASSASSNQPQHF.

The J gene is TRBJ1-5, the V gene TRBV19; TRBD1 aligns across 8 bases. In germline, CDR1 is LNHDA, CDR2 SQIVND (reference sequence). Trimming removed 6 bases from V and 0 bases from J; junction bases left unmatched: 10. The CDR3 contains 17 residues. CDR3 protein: CASSFRLGQGSNQPQHF. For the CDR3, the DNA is TGTGCCAGTAGCTTCAGACTAGGACAGGGTAGCAATCAGCCCCAGCATTTT.

The CDR3 region has the DNA TGTGCCATCAGTGAGTCCGGAACGACCGGAGGCTACGAGCAGTACTTC. Amino acids: CAISESGTTGGYEQYF. This chain connects TRBV10-3 to TRBJ2-7, with D possibly being TRBD2 (5 bases). The CDR3 is made up of 16 amino acids. The germline V gene has CDR1 ENHRY and CDR2 SYGVKD. Trimming took off 0 bases at V and 3 bases at J, with 15 bases between the two ends.

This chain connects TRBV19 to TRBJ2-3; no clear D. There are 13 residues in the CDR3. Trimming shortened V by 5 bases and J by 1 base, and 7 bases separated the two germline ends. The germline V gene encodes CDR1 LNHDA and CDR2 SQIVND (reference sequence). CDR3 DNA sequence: TGTGCCAGTAGTCGATCGGGCACAGATACGCAGTATTTT. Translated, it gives CASSRSGTDTQYF. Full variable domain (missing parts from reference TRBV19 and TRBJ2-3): DGGITQSPKYLFRKEGQNVTLSCEQNLNHDAMYWYRQDPGQGLRLIYYSQIVNDFQKGDIAEGYSVSREKKESFPLTVTSAQKNPTAFYLCASSRSGTDTQYFGPGTRLTVL.

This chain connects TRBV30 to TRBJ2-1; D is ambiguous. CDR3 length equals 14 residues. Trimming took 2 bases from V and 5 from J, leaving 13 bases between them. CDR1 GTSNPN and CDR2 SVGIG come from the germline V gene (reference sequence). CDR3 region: CAWSFGGANNEQFF. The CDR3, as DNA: TGTGCCTGGAGTTTTGGTGGAGCGAACAATGAGCAGTTCTTC.

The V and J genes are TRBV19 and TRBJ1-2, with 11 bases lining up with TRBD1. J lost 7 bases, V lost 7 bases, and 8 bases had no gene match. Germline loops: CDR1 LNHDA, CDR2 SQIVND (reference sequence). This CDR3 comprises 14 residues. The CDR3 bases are TGTGCCAGTACCCCGGGACAGGGGGTCGGTGGCTACACCTTC. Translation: CASTPGQGVGGYTF.

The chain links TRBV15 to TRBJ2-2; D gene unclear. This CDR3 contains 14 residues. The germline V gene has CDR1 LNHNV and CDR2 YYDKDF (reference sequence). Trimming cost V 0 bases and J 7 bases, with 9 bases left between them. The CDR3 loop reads CATSRDPADGELFF. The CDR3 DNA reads TGTGCCACCAGCAGAGATCCCGCCGACGGGGAGCTGTTTTTT.

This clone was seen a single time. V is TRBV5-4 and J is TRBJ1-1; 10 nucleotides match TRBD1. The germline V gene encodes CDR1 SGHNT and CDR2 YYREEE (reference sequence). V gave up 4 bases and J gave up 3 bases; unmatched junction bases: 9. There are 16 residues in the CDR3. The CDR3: CASSPNPGTGDTEAFF. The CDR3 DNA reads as TGTGCCAGCAGCCCTAACCCCGGGACAGGGGACACTGAAGCTTTCTTT.

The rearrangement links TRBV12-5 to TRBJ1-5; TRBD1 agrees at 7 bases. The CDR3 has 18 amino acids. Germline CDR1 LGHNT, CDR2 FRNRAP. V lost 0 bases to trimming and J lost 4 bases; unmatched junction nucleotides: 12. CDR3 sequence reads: CASGLVLRGQSVNQPQHF. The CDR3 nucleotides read TGTGCTAGTGGTTTGGTACTTCGGGGACAGAGCGTGAATCAGCCCCAGCATTTT.